Listed here are 24 T cell receptor beta chains from one sample, sequenced in a study of blood T cells in healthy people across ages. A J-beta primer mix and a sample-barcoded 5' primer were used in a second PCR of about 6 to 12 cycles. TCRdb reanalysed the 5' RACE reads using MiXCR and keeps one entry per CDR3 protein. The sample has some 550,000 distinct CDR3 sequences; 47% are singletons. The specimen sequenced was blood. These receptors all come from a man older than 75 in good health.

The CDR3 sequence: CASRTYGTNPGDTQYF. The CDR3, as DNA: TGTGCCAGCAGGACCTACGGGACGAACCCCGGAGATACGCAGTATTTT. The genes are TRBV6-2 or TRBV6-3 and TRBJ2-3; D tentatively fits TRBD1 or TRBD2 (5 bases each). The V gene lost 6 bases and the J gene lost 5 bases, with 21 bases spanning the gap. Germline CDR1 reads MNHEY; CDR2 reads SVGEGT. The CDR3 spans 16 residues.

This clonotype was counted between two and nine times. The chain has TRBV20-1 and TRBJ1-5; 7 bases line up with TRBD1. The trim removed 1 base at V and 2 bases at J, leaving 2 bases unmatched. Germline V gene lookup returns CDR1 DFQATT and CDR2 SNEGSKA (reference sequence). The CDR3 sequence is 14 residues long. CDR3 DNA: TGCAGTGCTAGAGGGGGGACAGGCAATCAGCCCCAGCATTTT. Translating it yields CSARGGTGNQPQHF.

This chain links TRBV7-2 with TRBJ2-6, with D unclear. The ends were cut back, 3 bases at V and 0 bases at J, with 6 bases in the middle. This CDR3 is built from 15 residues. CDR1 SGHTA and CDR2 FQGNSA come from the germline V gene. The CDR3 reads CASSFTHSGANVLTF. The CDR3 coding sequence is TGTGCCAGCAGCTTCACTCACTCTGGGGCCAACGTCCTGACTTTC. Using reference TRBV7-2 and TRBJ2-6 for the parts outside the CDR3, the full variable domain is GAGVSQSPSNKVTEKGKDVELRCDPISGHTALYWYRQSLGQGLEFLIYFQGNSAPDKSGLPSDRFSAERTGGSVSTLTIQRTQQEDSAVYLCASSFTHSGANVLTFGAGSRLTVL.

The V call is TRBV4-3, the J call TRBJ2-3, with TRBD2 identical over 7 bases. CDR3 length equals 16 residues. The V gene's germline CDR1 is LGHNA and CDR2 YSLEER. The trim removed 1 base at V and 1 base at J, leaving 5 bases unmatched. This CDR3 is CASSQAFGGGTDTQYF. Written as DNA, the CDR3 is TGCGCCAGCAGCCAAGCGTTTGGGGGGGGCACAGATACGCAGTATTTT.

On this clonotype: One junction end disagrees with the germline gene, perhaps due to a read error. The gene calls are TRBV6-6 and TRBJ1-1; no firm D call. The CDR3 totals 11 residues. Germline CDR1 and CDR2: MNHNY and SVGAGI (reference sequence). In nucleotides, the CDR3 is TGTGCCGGCAGTTTTACGGCTGAAGCTTTCTTT. Its translation is CAGSFTAEAFF.

The chain employs TRBV7-9 and TRBJ2-3, with D perhaps matching TRBD2 (6 bases). The V end lost 3 bases, the J end lost 6 bases, and 22 bases lay between the germline ends. Germline V gene sequence: CDR1 SEHNR, CDR2 FQNEAQ (reference sequence). The length of the CDR3 is 17 residues. DNA of the CDR3: TGTGCCAGCAGCTTTCAAACTAGCTTGGGTCCCCGGGATACGCAGTATTTT. Translation: CASSFQTSLGPRDTQYF.

In DNA form, the CDR3 reads TGCAGTGCTTGGGACAGGGGGATATATAGCAATCAGCCCCAGCATTTT. It encodes CSAWDRGIYSNQPQHF. The chain combines TRBV20-1 with TRBJ1-5; 11 nucleotides agree with TRBD1. Per the germline V gene, CDR1 is DFQATT and CDR2 is SNEGSKA (reference sequence). This CDR3 contains 16 residues. The trim removed 5 bases at V and 0 bases at J, leaving 6 bases unmatched.

The chain links TRBV4-3 to TRBJ1-6; weak D call: TRBD1 (6 bases). The V gene's germline CDR1 is LGHNA and CDR2 YSLEER. V lost 2 bases, J lost 8 bases, and 16 bases lay in between. The CDR3 contains 16 residues. CDR3 nucleotides: TGCGCCAGCAGCCAAACCCCCGGGGGCGAACATTCACCCCTCCACTTT. It encodes CASSQTPGGEHSPLHF.

The chain links TRBV12-5 to TRBJ2-7, with 11 nucleotides matching TRBD2. This CDR3 comprises 13 residues. The germline CDR1 and CDR2 sequences are LGHNT and FRNRAP. With 6 bases clipped from V and 9 bases from J, the junction kept 7 bases outside the gene matches. Here the CDR3 reads CASGRGLAAPQYF. The DNA of the CDR3 is TGTGCTAGTGGCCGGGGACTAGCGGCCCCGCAGTACTTC.

This clonotype was seen only a few times. For the CDR3, the DNA is TGTGCCAGCAGCCTCGACAGGGGCGATATGGAGACCCAGTACTTC. Translation gives CASSLDRGDMETQYF. The chain is built from TRBV3-1 and TRBJ2-5; 8 nucleotides agree with TRBD1. Germline CDR1 is LGHDT and CDR2 is YNNKEL (reference sequence). This CDR3 spans 15 amino acids. With V trimmed by 4 bases and J by 5 bases, 9 bases remained unmatched.

This chain links TRBV10-3 with TRBJ2-7; TRBD2 matches 8 bases. Germline V gene lookup returns CDR1 ENHRY and CDR2 SYGVKD. V shed 0 bases, J shed 0 bases, and the junction held 1 base outside the gene matches. The CDR3 sequence is 15 residues long. In nucleotides, the CDR3 is TGTGCCATCAGTGAGTCTAGCGGGGCCTCCTACGAGCAGTACTTC. Its protein product is CAISESSGASYEQYF.

The chain couples TRBV20-1 to TRBJ1-1, with D maybe TRBD1 (5 bases). Germline V gene data show CDR1 as DFQATT and CDR2 as SNEGSKA (reference sequence). The V end was cut by 3 bases, the J end by 4 bases, with 18 bases between. CDR3 length: 15 amino acids. The CDR3 sequence: CSASGARAVGTEAFF. DNA for the CDR3: TGCAGTGCTAGTGGGGCCAGGGCTGTGGGCACTGAAGCTTTCTTT.

The gene calls are TRBV29-1 and TRBJ2-7, with 7 nucleotides matching TRBD1. The germline V gene has CDR1 SQVTM and CDR2 ANQGSEA. This CDR3 has 16 amino acids. J lost 4 bases, V lost 3 bases, and 15 bases had no gene match. The DNA of the CDR3 is TGCAGCGTTGACGGGATGGACAGGCGCGGAGTTTACGAGCAGTACTTC. Protein sequence: CSVDGMDRRGVYEQYF.

As for this clonotype: The junction and the germline gene differ at one end; a read error may be behind it. The gene calls are TRBV20-1 and TRBJ1-2, with D uncertain. This CDR3 contains 11 residues. Germline V lookup: CDR1 DFQATT, CDR2 SNEGSKA (reference sequence). The CDR3, as DNA: TGTGCCGCGGTGACGGAGAGGGGCTACACCTTC. Its protein product is CAAVTERGYTF.

The chain carries TRBV9 and TRBJ2-7, with TRBD1 matching over 9 bases. The CDR3 has 14 residues. The trim removed 3 bases at V and 2 bases at J, leaving 3 bases unmatched. Germline CDR1 SGDLS, CDR2 YYNGEE. The CDR3 DNA reads TGTGCCAGCAGCGGACAGGGGGGACCCTACGAGCAGTACTTC. Its protein is CASSGQGGPYEQYF.

In this sample, this clonotype turned up a few times. The chain is built from TRBV5-1 and TRBJ1-5; no firm D call. The length of the CDR3 is 12 residues. Germline CDR1 and CDR2: SGHRS and YFSETQ. V lost 0 bases, J lost 6 bases, and 4 bases lay in between. DNA for the CDR3: TGCGCCAGCAGCTTGGACGGTCAGCCCCAGCATTTT. Amino acid sequence: CASSLDGQPQHF.

The chain joins TRBV20-1 to TRBJ2-7, with 10 nucleotides matching TRBD2. The J call may be wrong; the DNA end is better matched by TRBJ2-5. The CDR3 length is 16 residues. CDR1 and CDR2 from the germline V gene are DFQATT and SNEGSKA (reference sequence). Here the CDR3 DNA reads TGCAGTGCTAGAAGAGCTAGCGGGAGTTGGGATGAGACCCAGTACTTC. Translation gives CSARRASGSWDETQYF.

There are a few counts of this clonotype. The chain joins TRBV7-2 to TRBJ2-3; no reliable D call. Trimming cost V 1 base and J 1 base, with 6 bases left between them. The germline CDR1 and CDR2 sequences are SGHTA and FQGNSA. The CDR3 consists of 14 residues. The CDR3 sequence is CASSLDVRTDTQYF. The CDR3 DNA reads TGTGCCAGCAGCTTAGACGTTCGCACAGATACGCAGTATTTT.

This clonotype turned up a few times. The chain joins TRBV6-6 to TRBJ1-3; D unclear. The CDR3 covers 12 residues. V was trimmed by 6 bases and J by 4 bases, leaving 7 bases between them. Germline CDR1 MNHNY, CDR2 SVGAGI (reference sequence). CDR3 loop: CASREQGNTIYF. The CDR3 nucleotides read TGTGCCAGCAGAGAACAAGGAAACACCATATATTTT.

The gene calls are TRBV12-3 or TRBV12-4 and TRBJ2-5, with 8 positions matching TRBD1. The CDR3 is made up of 14 amino acids. The trim removed 5 bases at V and 5 bases at J, leaving 7 bases unmatched. The CDR3 protein is CASSRTGSHETQYF. CDR3 in DNA: TGTGCCAGCAGTCGGACAGGGAGCCATGAGACCCAGTACTTC.

The chain employs TRBV10-3 and TRBJ2-4, with D hard to call. The J call may be wrong; the DNA end is better matched by TRBJ2-7. This CDR3 is 13 amino acids long. Looked up from germline, CDR1 is ENHRY and CDR2 is SYGVKD. CDR3: CAISEGMVDEQYF. The DNA for the CDR3 is TGTGCCATCAGTGAAGGAATGGTCGACGAGCAGTACTTC.

This clonotype was seen more than once but under ten times. This chain links TRBV7-6 with TRBJ2-5; 10 positions agree with TRBD1. V lost 1 base and J lost 4; bases outside the gene matches: 9. This CDR3 has 17 residues. Germline loops: CDR1 SGHVS, CDR2 FNYEAQ. For the CDR3, the DNA is TGTGCCAGCAGCTTAGAAGGGACAGGGGCCCTACGAGAGACCCAGTACTTC. Amino acids: CASSLEGTGALRETQYF.

The chain employs TRBV6-5 and TRBJ2-3, with D perhaps TRBD2 (6 bases). V was cut by 6 bases and J by 3 bases, with 19 bases left in between. The CDR3 runs to 16 residues. The germline V gene encodes CDR1 MNHEY and CDR2 SVGAGI. CDR3 protein: CASSRPWRVRTDTQYF. DNA of the CDR3: TGTGCCAGCAGCCGCCCTTGGAGGGTCCGGACAGATACGCAGTATTTT.

This chain uses TRBV15 with TRBJ1-4; D may be TRBD1 (6 bases). Trimming cost V 5 bases and J 7 bases, with 14 bases left between them. The germline V gene encodes CDR1 LNHNV and CDR2 YYDKDF (reference sequence). The CDR3 length is 14 residues. The CDR3 nucleotides are TGTGCCACCAGCCCTGACAGGTCTTCTGAAAAACTGTTTTTT. It is translated as CATSPDRSSEKLFF.